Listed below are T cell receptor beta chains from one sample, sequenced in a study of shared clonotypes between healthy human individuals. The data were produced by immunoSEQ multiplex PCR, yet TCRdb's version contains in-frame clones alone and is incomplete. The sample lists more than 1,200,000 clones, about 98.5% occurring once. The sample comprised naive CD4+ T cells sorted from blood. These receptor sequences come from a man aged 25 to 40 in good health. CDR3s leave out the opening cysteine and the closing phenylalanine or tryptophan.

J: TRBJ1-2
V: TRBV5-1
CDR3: ASSQQVNYGYT

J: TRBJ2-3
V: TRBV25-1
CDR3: ASSSPAATDTQY

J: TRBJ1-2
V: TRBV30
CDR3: AWSVRRQSYGYT

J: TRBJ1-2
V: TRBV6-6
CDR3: ASSYSDSGYT

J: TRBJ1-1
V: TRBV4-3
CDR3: ASSQDYRTHEAF

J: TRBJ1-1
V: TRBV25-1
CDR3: ASSLWVETEAF

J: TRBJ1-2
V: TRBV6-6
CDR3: ASSYSRQQDGYT

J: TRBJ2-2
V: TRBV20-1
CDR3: SATRTGELF

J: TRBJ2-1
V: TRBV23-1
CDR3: ASIPLGEQF

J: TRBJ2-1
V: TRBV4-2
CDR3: ASSGGLVNEQF

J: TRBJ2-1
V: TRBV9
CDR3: ASSVGVAGIEQF

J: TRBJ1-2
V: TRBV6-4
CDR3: ASRADRAGGYT

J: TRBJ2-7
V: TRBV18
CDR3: ASSQGTAYEQY

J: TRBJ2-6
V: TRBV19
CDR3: ASTKTTSSTGANVLT

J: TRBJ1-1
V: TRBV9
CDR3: ASSVADGNTEAF

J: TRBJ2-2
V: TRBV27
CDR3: ASSLWGEPTNTGELF

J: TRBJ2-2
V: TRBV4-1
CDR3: ASSQDPRGRDTGELF

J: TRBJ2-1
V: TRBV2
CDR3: ASRGQGSNEQF

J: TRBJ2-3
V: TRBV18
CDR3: ASSTTISGISDTQY

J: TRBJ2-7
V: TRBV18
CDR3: ASSPPVGSSYEQY

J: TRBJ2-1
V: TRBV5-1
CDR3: ASSLEVNNEQF

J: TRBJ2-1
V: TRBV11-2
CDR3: ASSLRLRGSHEQF

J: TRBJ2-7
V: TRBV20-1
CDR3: SARQAEQY

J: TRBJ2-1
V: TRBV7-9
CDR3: ASSLGGRNYNEQF

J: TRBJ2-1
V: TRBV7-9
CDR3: ASSLVERLAGGISGQF

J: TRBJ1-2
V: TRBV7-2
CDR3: ASSSAWGYT

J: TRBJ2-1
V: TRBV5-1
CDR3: ASSLEGHLSSYNEQF

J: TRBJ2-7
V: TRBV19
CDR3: ASSIDPRGTYEQY

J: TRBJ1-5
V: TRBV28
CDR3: ASSSRVGPSNQPQH

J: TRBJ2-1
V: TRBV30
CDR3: AWCAGSSYNEQF

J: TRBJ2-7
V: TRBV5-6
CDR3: ASSAGFSYEQY

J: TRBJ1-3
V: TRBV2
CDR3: ASGLEEGNTIY

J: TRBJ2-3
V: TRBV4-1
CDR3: ASSRTETSGRTTDTQY

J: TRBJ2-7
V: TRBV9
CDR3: ASSVGSDSYEQY

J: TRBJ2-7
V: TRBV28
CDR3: ASSLRAYEQY

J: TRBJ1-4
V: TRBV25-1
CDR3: ASSDRGSVNEKLF

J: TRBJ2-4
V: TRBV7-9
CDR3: ASTPGFKNIQY